This entry is about one TCR beta chain. Repertoires were generated with immunoSEQ multiplex PCR, while TCRdb's copy carries only in-frame clones and drops some. The data contain roughly 250,000 clones, about 86% of them singletons. The data derive from a study of blood T cell repertoires in COVID-19. V was pared by 6 bases and J by 3 bases, with 20 bases between. CDR3 length equals 16 residues. The germline V gene encodes CDR1 MNHEY and CDR2 SMNVEV (reference sequence). The sequence was obtained from a woman aged 80 or over with acute or convalescent COVID-19. The chain employs TRBV27 and TRBJ1-1; D ambiguous. Sequenced input: peripheral blood. CDR3 region: CASRSIALRGYTEAFF. The CDR3 DNA follows: TGTGCCAGCAGGTCTATTGCATTAAGAGGTTACACTGAAGCTTTCTTT.